These 10 T cell receptor beta chains came from one sample sequenced in a study of early stage breast cancer tumors. Generated by immunoSEQ multiplex PCR, the TCRdb table keeps only in-frame clones and is missing some. The profile shows about 25,000 clones, about 70% of them singletons. Sequencing was performed on breast tumor tissue. The receptors were gathered from a person between 55 and 69 years old with breast cancer.

This clone showed up just a few times. V and J are TRBV18 and TRBJ2-7; the D is unclear. The germline V gene has CDR1 KGHSH and CDR2 LQKENI. Between the trimmed V and J ends, which lost 8 bases and 5 bases, there was a span of 13 bases. This CDR3 comprises 12 residues. The CDR3 reads CASASYENEQYF. The DNA for the CDR3 is TGTGCCAGCGCCTCCTATGAGAACGAGCAGTACTTC.

The chain combines TRBV7-2 with TRBJ2-3; 9 bases match TRBD1. Germline loops: CDR1 SGHTA, CDR2 FQGNSA. The J segment lost 5 bases and the V segment lost 3 bases, leaving 3 bases of the junction unmatched. The CDR3 loop spans 14 amino acids. CDR3 sequence: CASSLHRGQDTQYF. Here the CDR3 DNA reads TGTGCCAGCAGCTTGCACAGGGGGCAAGATACGCAGTATTTT. Drawing the rest from reference TRBV7-2 and TRBJ2-3, the complete variable domain is GAGVSQSPSNKVTEKGKDVELRCDPISGHTALYWYRQSLGQGLEFLIYFQGNSAPDKSGLPSDRFSAERTGGSVSTLTIQRTQQEDSAVYLCASSLHRGQDTQYFGPGTRLTVL.

V usage is TRBV19 and J usage is TRBJ1-4; 7 positions match TRBD1. V shed 5 bases, J shed 8 bases, and the junction held 8 bases outside the gene matches. Germline-derived CDR1 and CDR2 are LNHDA and SQIVND (reference sequence). The CDR3 spans 14 residues. This CDR3 is CASSASGGREKLFF. Here the CDR3 DNA reads TGTGCCAGTAGTGCATCAGGGGGACGAGAAAAACTGTTTTTT.

The J gene is TRBJ2-5, the V gene TRBV6-4, with TRBD2 matching over 9 bases. This CDR3 is built from 16 residues. J gave up 1 base and V 0 bases, and 3 bases lay outside the gene matches. CDR1 and CDR2 (germline): MRHNA, SNTAGT. The CDR3 bases are TGTGCCAGCAGTGACTCGACACTAGCGGGCCAAGAGACCCAGTACTTC. Translated: CASSDSTLAGQETQYF.

The chain uses TRBV5-6 and TRBJ1-1, with D possibly matching TRBD1 (5 bases). CDR1 is SGHDT and CDR2 is YYEEEE in the germline V gene. The CDR3 runs 14 residues. The V end was cut by 2 bases, the J end by 11 bases, with 19 bases between. Here the CDR3 reads CASSLIPTALDAFF. CDR3 in DNA: TGTGCCAGCAGCTTAATTCCGACAGCTCTGGACGCTTTCTTT.

In its sample, this clone was seen a few times. The DNA of the CDR3 is TGTGCCAGCAGTTTAAAGGGGTTCAGGCAGCCCCAGCATTTT. Residues: CASSLKGFRQPQHF. The J gene is TRBJ1-5, the V gene TRBV28; possible D gene TRBD1, 5 bases. The CDR3 covers 14 residues. Deletions cut 2 bases from V and 7 bases from J, with 12 bases between. Germline CDR1 and CDR2: MDHEN and SYDVKM.

The V gene is TRBV15, the J gene TRBJ2-7; D call uncertain. The CDR3 is made up of 15 amino acids. CDR1 LNHNV and CDR2 YYDKDF come from the germline V gene (reference sequence). V was pared by 0 bases and J by 2 bases, with 11 bases between. The CDR3 bases are TGTGCCACCAGCAGAGATCGTGGCATGGCCTACGAGCAGTACTTC. Protein: CATSRDRGMAYEQYF.

This chain links TRBV29-1 with TRBJ2-3; 7 nucleotides match TRBD2. CDR1 is SQVTM, CDR2 ANQGSEA, per germline. This CDR3 comprises 14 residues. V trimming: 4 bases; J trimming: 4 bases; junction bases outside the gene matches: 8. The CDR3 DNA sequence: TGCAGCGTTGGAGGCGGGAGCCCCGCAGATACGCAGTATTTT. Translating gives CSVGGGSPADTQYF.

Written as DNA, the CDR3 is TGTGCCAGCAGTGGTCTACTAGTCACTGAGCAGTTCTTC. Its translation is CASSGLLVTEQFF. This rearrangement joins TRBV6-5 to TRBJ2-1; D is possibly TRBD2 (5 bases). The CDR3 totals 13 residues. V shed 5 bases and J shed 9 bases, with 14 bases lying between them. Germline loops: CDR1 MNHEY, CDR2 SVGAGI.

The chain recombines TRBV28 with TRBJ2-7, with D perhaps TRBD1 (8 bases). The germline V gene has CDR1 MDHEN and CDR2 SYDVKM. Trimming took off 6 bases at V and 3 bases at J, with 12 bases between the two ends. CDR3 length equals 13 residues. As DNA, the CDR3 is TGTGCCAGCAGCGGGGGGACAGGCTACGAGCAGTACTTC. It yields the protein CASSGGTGYEQYF.